One and the same sample provided the 8 T cell receptor beta chains below, sequenced in a study of T cell responses to AZD1222 COVID-19 vaccine. This table comes from immunoSEQ multiplex PCR, and its TCRdb copy is limited to in-frame clones, with some not included. This sample has 35,000 to 55,000 clones, with 75% to 85% found just once. The sample in question was peripheral blood, obtained on day 0 of AZD1222 vaccination. The source of these receptors is an adult in good health.

This chain joins TRBV10-1 and TRBJ2-1, with no clear D. The CDR3 runs 16 residues. CDR1 and CDR2 from the germline V gene are WNHNN and SYGVQD (reference sequence). V gave up 3 bases and J gave up 6 bases, with 18 bases separating them. For the CDR3, the DNA is TGCGCCAGCAGTGACTTGGGGATCAAAGAAACCAATGAGCAGTTCTTC. Its translation is CASSDLGIKETNEQFF.

The CDR3 sequence is CASSYARGGTEAFF. The CDR3 bases are TGTGCCAGCAGTTACGCTCGGGGAGGCACTGAAGCTTTCTTT. The rearrangement links TRBV6-5 to TRBJ1-1; D not certain. Germline V gene data show CDR1 as MNHEY and CDR2 as SVGAGI. Trimming pared 2 bases from V and 4 bases from J, leaving 11 bases between. The CDR3 has 14 residues.

The rearrangement uses TRBV10-1 and TRBJ2-7; D ambiguous. Trimming cost V 9 bases and J 5 bases, with 17 bases left between them. Looked up from germline, CDR1 is WNHNN and CDR2 is SYGVQD (reference sequence). This CDR3 comprises 13 residues. The CDR3 DNA is TGCGCCAGACCTCGGTACCCTGCCCACGAGCAGTACTTC. Protein product: CARPRYPAHEQYF.

CDR3 sequence: CASSYSTGGYEQYF. The CDR3 region has the DNA TGTGCCAGCAGTTACTCGACAGGGGGGTACGAGCAGTACTTC. The chain recombines TRBV6-5 with TRBJ2-7; 9 nucleotides line up with TRBD1. Unmatched junction bases numbered 1, after V lost 0 bases and J lost 4 bases. This CDR3 contains 14 residues. The germline V gene has CDR1 MNHEY and CDR2 SVGAGI.

The chain joins TRBV28 to TRBJ2-7, with TRBD1 matching 10 bases. The CDR3 extends over 12 amino acids. CDR1 and CDR2 (germline): MDHEN, SYDVKM. V gave up 6 bases and J gave up 6 bases; unmatched junction bases: 2. In DNA, the CDR3 is TGTGCCAGCAGGCGGGACAGGGGCGAGCAGTACTTC. Its translation is CASRRDRGEQYF.

The CDR3 is CATSRDVGIGNTEAFF. Here the CDR3 DNA reads TGTGCCACCAGCAGAGATGTAGGGATAGGGAACACTGAAGCTTTCTTT. The chain links TRBV15 to TRBJ1-1, with unresolved D. V was clipped by 0 bases and J by 1 base, with 12 bases between them. The CDR3 covers 16 residues. Looked up from germline, CDR1 is LNHNV and CDR2 is YYDKDF (reference sequence).

The chain carries TRBV30 and TRBJ2-1, with D unclear. The V gene's germline CDR1 is GTSNPN and CDR2 SVGIG (reference sequence). Trimming left V 2 bases short and J 8 bases short, with 10 bases between. CDR3 length: 12 residues. CDR3 nucleotides: TGTGCCTGGAGTCTTACGGGTTATGAGCAGTTCTTC. It specifies CAWSLTGYEQFF.

The rearrangement links TRBV5-1 to TRBJ1-6; a weak D match, TRBD1 (5 bases). CDR1 is SGHRS, CDR2 YFSETQ, per germline. CDR3 size: 13 residues. Trimming removed 1 base from V and 7 bases from J, with 6 bases in between. As DNA, the CDR3 is TGCGCCAGCAGCTTGCAGGGAAATTCACCCCTCCACTTT. It specifies CASSLQGNSPLHF.